Listed below are T cell receptor beta chains from one sample, sequenced in a study of T and B cells in COVID-19 patients. TCRdb reanalysed the multiplex PCR reads using MiXCR and keeps one entry per CDR3 protein. The sample records about 15,000 distinct CDR3 sequences, about 30% being singletons. Sequencing input: blood. The source is a human donor who had recovered from COVID-19. The CDR3 runs from the conserved cysteine through the conserved F or W. Fields, in order: V gene, J gene, CDR3 protein.

V: TRBV12-3/TRBV12-4
J: TRBJ2-7
CDR3: CASSFPATGSSSEQYF

V: TRBV25-1
J: TRBJ2-7
CDR3: CASSPRTGAYEQYF

V: TRBV28
J: TRBJ2-7
CDR3: CASSISGANLYEQYF

V: TRBV19
J: TRBJ1-5
CDR3: CASSYAKQGTGKYSNQPQHF

V: TRBV19
J: TRBJ2-2
CDR3: CASLRDRGSRPNTGELFF

V: TRBV10-3
J: TRBJ1-2
CDR3: CAIRMDRPLYGYTF

V: TRBV29-1
J: TRBJ2-1
CDR3: CSVEGPSYNEQFF

V: TRBV6-5
J: TRBJ2-2
CDR3: CASRAKVEAGELFF

V: TRBV6-5
J: TRBJ1-3
CDR3: CASTPTGGISGNTIYF

V: TRBV6-6
J: TRBJ2-1
CDR3: CASSYIRGLGDEQFF

V: TRBV5-6
J: TRBJ1-2
CDR3: CASSPRDSLGGYIF

V: TRBV5-1
J: TRBJ1-5
CDR3: CASSLLTTLNQPQHF

V: TRBV30
J: TRBJ2-5
CDR3: CAWSARQGETQYF

V: TRBV30
J: TRBJ2-7
CDR3: CAWRDGRQNYEQYF

V: TRBV10-3
J: TRBJ2-1
CDR3: CAISERTSGGYNEQFF

V: TRBV20-1
J: TRBJ2-7
CDR3: CSARAQGGYEQYF

V: TRBV30
J: TRBJ1-4
CDR3: CAWSPIGGGGTTNEKLFF

V: TRBV7-7
J: TRBJ2-7
CDR3: CASSFGTTGYEQYF

V: TRBV27
J: TRBJ1-6
CDR3: CASSAGYNSPLHF

V: TRBV12-3/TRBV12-4
J: TRBJ1-6
CDR3: CASSTLSSYNSPLHF

V: TRBV7-9
J: TRBJ2-5
CDR3: CASREKPRDNQETQYF

V: TRBV6-5
J: TRBJ2-6
CDR3: CASSYSKGGTSGANVLTF

V: TRBV6-6
J: TRBJ1-3
CDR3: CASSEGAGNTIYF

V: TRBV19
J: TRBJ2-1
CDR3: CASSLTGQGREQFF

V: TRBV6-2/TRBV6-3
J: TRBJ1-5
CDR3: CASSRLDRGPFQPQHF

V: TRBV29-1
J: TRBJ1-3
CDR3: CSVEGAGNTIYF

V: TRBV20-1
J: TRBJ2-4
CDR3: CSASLRQGGDIQYF

V: TRBV27
J: TRBJ2-5
CDR3: CASDPAREVEETQYF

V: TRBV6-1
J: TRBJ2-2
CDR3: CASSERRGTGELFF

V: TRBV27
J: TRBJ2-2
CDR3: CASSQPGQGTGELFF

V: TRBV6-5
J: TRBJ2-7
CDR3: CASSYSGRGEQYF

V: TRBV20-1
J: TRBJ2-5
CDR3: CSARPGLAETQYF

V: TRBV13
J: TRBJ2-1
CDR3: CASSLRVNEQFF

V: TRBV6-1
J: TRBJ1-6
CDR3: CASSGSPADSPLHF

V: TRBV6-4
J: TRBJ2-5
CDR3: CASSEGQGAETQYF

V: TRBV19
J: TRBJ1-5
CDR3: CASISQGHGNQPQHF

V: TRBV10-1
J: TRBJ2-5
CDR3: CAIPQGGPPGSYF

V: TRBV19
J: TRBJ1-1
CDR3: CASSNRRSYEAFF

V: TRBV19
J: TRBJ1-5
CDR3: CASSSIFGGLRGTQHF

V: TRBV5-1
J: TRBJ2-2
CDR3: CASSLVQTDTGELFF

V: TRBV6-2/TRBV6-3
J: TRBJ2-2
CDR3: CASSSHRTGPGELFF

V: TRBV6-5
J: TRBJ2-5
CDR3: CASSQVPLQYQETQYF

V: TRBV7-2
J: TRBJ2-3
CDR3: CASSLAGTGADTQYF

V: TRBV6-1
J: TRBJ1-1
CDR3: CASSDSQGYYGTEAFF

V: TRBV11-2
J: TRBJ2-1
CDR3: CASSLGLAGSSYNEQFF

V: TRBV7-9
J: TRBJ2-5
CDR3: CASSAPGGVIETQYF

V: TRBV11-1
J: TRBJ2-5
CDR3: CASSLRVETQYF

V: TRBV15
J: TRBJ2-5
CDR3: CATSRNQAWRRVEETQYF

V: TRBV6-5
J: TRBJ1-1
CDR3: CASRTRIGGVETEAFF

V: TRBV6-2/TRBV6-3
J: TRBJ2-1
CDR3: CASSYFASGILNEQFF

V: TRBV6-1
J: TRBJ2-3
CDR3: CASSEPQARVRTDTQYF

V: TRBV12-3/TRBV12-4
J: TRBJ2-1
CDR3: CASSLGVAGDEQFF

V: TRBV19
J: TRBJ1-1
CDR3: CASSLQGGDTEAFF

V: TRBV12-3/TRBV12-4
J: TRBJ2-7
CDR3: CASSLRDRVLGQYF

V: TRBV6-1
J: TRBJ1-5
CDR3: CASSEAIFDRGQPQHF

V: TRBV6-5
J: TRBJ1-6
CDR3: CASSAGTANSPLHF

V: TRBV20-1
J: TRBJ2-7
CDR3: CSAKGPGHLYEQYF

V: TRBV5-1
J: TRBJ2-3
CDR3: CASSRRDRGRADTQYF

V: TRBV4-2
J: TRBJ2-1
CDR3: CASSRETGSNEQFF